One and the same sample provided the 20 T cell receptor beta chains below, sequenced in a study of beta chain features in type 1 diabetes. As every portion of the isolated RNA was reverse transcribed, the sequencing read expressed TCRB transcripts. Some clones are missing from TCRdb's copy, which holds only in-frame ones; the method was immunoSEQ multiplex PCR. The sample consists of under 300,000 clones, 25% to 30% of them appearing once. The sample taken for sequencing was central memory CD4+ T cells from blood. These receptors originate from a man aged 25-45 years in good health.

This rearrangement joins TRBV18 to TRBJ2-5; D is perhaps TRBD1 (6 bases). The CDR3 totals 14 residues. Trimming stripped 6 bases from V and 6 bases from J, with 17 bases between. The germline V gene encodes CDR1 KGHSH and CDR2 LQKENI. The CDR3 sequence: CASSTRDTRQTQYF. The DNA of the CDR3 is TGTGCCAGCTCTACCAGGGACACCCGCCAGACCCAGTACTTC.

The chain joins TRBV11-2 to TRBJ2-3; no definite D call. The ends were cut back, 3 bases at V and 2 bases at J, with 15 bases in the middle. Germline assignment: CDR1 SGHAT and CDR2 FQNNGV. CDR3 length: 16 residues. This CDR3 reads CASSFDFGSVTDTQYF. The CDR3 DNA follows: TGTGCCAGCAGCTTCGACTTCGGAAGTGTCACAGATACGCAGTATTTT.

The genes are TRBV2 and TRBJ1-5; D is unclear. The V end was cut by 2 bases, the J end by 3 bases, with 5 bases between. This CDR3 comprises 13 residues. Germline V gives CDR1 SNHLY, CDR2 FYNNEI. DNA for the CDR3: TGTGCCAGCAGTGAAAGGACCAATCAGCCCCAGCATTTT. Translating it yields CASSERTNQPQHF.

CDR3 in amino acids: CASSEQGNEQYF. The CDR3 region has the DNA TGTGCCAGCAGCGAACAGGGCAACGAGCAGTACTTC. The J gene is TRBJ2-7, the V gene TRBV11-2, with D maybe TRBD1 (6 bases). Germline CDR1 SGHAT, CDR2 FQNNGV. This CDR3 spans 12 amino acids. V was cut by 5 bases and J by 5 bases, with 10 bases left in between.

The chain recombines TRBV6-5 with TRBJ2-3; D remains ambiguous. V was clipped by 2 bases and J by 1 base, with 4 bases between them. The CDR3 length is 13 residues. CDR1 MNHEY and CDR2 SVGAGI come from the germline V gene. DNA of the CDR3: TGTGCCAGCAGTTACGTTCGCACAGATACGCAGTATTTT. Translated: CASSYVRTDTQYF.

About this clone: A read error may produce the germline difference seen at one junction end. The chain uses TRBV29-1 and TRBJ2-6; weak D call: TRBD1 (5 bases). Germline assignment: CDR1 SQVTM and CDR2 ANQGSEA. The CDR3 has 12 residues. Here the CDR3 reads CSVNSGANGLTF. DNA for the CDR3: TGCAGCGTCAACTCTGGGGCCAACGGCCTGACTTTC.

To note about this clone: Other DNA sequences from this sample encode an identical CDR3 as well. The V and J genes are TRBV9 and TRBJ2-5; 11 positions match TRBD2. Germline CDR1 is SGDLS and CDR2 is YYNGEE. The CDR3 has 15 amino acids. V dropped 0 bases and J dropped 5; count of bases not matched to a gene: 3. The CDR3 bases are TGTGCCAGCAGCGTAGGACTAGCGGGAAGTGAGACCCAGTACTTC. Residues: CASSVGLAGSETQYF.

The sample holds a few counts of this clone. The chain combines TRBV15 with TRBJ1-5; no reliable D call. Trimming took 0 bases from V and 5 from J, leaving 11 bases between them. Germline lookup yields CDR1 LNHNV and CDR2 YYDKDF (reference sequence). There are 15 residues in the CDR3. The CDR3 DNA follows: TGTGCCACCAGCAGAGATTCCCGGAGGGATCAGCCCCAGCATTTT. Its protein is CATSRDSRRDQPQHF. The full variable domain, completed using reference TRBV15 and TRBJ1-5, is DAMVIQNPRYQVTQFGKPVTLSCSQTLNHNVMYWYQQKSSQAPKLLFHYYDKDFNNEADTPDNFQSRRPNTSFCFLDIRSPGLGDTAMYLCATSRDSRRDQPQHFGDGTRLSIL.

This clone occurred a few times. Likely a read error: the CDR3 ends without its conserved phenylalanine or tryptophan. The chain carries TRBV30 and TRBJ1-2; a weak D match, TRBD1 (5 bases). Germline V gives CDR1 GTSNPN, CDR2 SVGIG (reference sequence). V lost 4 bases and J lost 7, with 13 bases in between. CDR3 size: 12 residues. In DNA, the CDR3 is TGTGCCTGGACCGAGCATGGGGGTGGCTACACCTGC. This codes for CAWTEHGGGYTC.

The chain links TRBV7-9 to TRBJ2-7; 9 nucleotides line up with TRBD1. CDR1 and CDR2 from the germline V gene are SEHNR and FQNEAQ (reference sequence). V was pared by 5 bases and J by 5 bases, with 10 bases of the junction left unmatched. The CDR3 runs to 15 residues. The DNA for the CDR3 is TGTGCCAGCAGCCGGAGGGGGACAGGGTTCCACGAGCAGTACTTC. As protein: CASSRRGTGFHEQYF. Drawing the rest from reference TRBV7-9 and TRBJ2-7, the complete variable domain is DTGVSQNPRHKITKRGQNVTFRCDPISEHNRLYWYRQTLGQGPEFLTYFQNEAQLEKSRLLSDRFSAERPKGSFSTLEIQRTEQGDSAMYLCASSRRGTGFHEQYFGPGTRLTVT.

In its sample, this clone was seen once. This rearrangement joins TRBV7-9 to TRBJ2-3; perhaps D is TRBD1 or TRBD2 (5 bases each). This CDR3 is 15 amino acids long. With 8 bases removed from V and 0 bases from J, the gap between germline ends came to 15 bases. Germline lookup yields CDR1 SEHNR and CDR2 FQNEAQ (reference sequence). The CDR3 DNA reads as TGTGCCAGCCGAACGCCTGGGGGTAGCACAGATACGCAGTATTTT. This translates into CASRTPGGSTDTQYF. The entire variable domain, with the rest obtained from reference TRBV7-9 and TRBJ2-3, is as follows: DTGVSQNPRHKITKRGQNVTFRCDPISEHNRLYWYRQTLGQGPEFLTYFQNEAQLEKSRLLSDRFSAERPKGSFSTLEIQRTEQGDSAMYLCASRTPGGSTDTQYFGPGTRLTVL.

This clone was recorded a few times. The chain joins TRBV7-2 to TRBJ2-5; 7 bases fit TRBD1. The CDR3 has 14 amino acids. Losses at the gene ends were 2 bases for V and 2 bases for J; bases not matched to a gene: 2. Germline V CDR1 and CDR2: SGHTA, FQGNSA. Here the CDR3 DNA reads TGTGCCAGCAGCTTACGGGGACAGCAAGAGACCCAGTACTTC. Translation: CASSLRGQQETQYF.

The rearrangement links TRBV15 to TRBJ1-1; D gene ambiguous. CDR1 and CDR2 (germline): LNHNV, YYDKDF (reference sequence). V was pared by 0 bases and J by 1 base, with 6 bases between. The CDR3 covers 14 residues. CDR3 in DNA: TGTGCCACCAGCAGAGATTTCAAGAACACTGAAGCTTTCTTT. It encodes CATSRDFKNTEAFF. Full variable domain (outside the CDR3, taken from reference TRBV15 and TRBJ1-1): DAMVIQNPRYQVTQFGKPVTLSCSQTLNHNVMYWYQQKSSQAPKLLFHYYDKDFNNEADTPDNFQSRRPNTSFCFLDIRSPGLGDTAMYLCATSRDFKNTEAFFGQGTRLTVV.

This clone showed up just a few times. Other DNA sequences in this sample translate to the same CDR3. CDR3 sequence (DNA): TGCAGTGCTAAGGGGGGAGAGACCCAGTACTTC. Residues: CSAKGGETQYF. The chain combines TRBV20-1 with TRBJ2-5; tentatively, D is TRBD1 or TRBD2 (6 bases each). The ends were cut back, 4 bases at V and 4 bases at J, with 7 bases in the middle. Per the germline V gene, CDR1 is DFQATT and CDR2 is SNEGSKA (reference sequence). The CDR3 has 11 residues.

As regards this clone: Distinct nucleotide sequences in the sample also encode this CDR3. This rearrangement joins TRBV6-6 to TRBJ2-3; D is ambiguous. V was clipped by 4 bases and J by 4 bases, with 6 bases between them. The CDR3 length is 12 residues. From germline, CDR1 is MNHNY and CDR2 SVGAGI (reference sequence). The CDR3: CASSSRADTQYF. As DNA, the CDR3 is TGTGCCAGCAGTTCACGAGCAGATACGCAGTATTTT.

In DNA form, the CDR3 reads TGCAGCGTTGAGGGCGGGGGGCTTGAGCAGTACTTC. As protein: CSVEGGGLEQYF. The V gene is TRBV29-1, the J gene TRBJ2-7; 8 bases agree with TRBD2. V dropped 3 bases and J dropped 7; count of bases not matched to a gene: 5. CDR1 is SQVTM and CDR2 is ANQGSEA in the germline V gene. There are 12 residues in the CDR3.

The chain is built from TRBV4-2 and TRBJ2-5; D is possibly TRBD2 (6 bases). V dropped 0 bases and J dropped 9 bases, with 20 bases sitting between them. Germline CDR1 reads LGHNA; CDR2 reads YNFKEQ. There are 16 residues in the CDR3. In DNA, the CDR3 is TGTGCCAGCAGCCAAGATCGGGCGGGGCTTGGTGCGGCCCAGTACTTC. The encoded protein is CASSQDRAGLGAAQYF.

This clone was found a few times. CDR3 protein: CAVQRAGVSEQYF. In DNA form, the CDR3 reads TGTGCCGTCCAGCGGGCGGGGGTATCCGAGCAGTACTTC. V and J are TRBV10-3 and TRBJ2-7; 7 bases map to TRBD2. This CDR3 has 13 amino acids. The V gene's germline CDR1 is ENHRY and CDR2 SYGVKD. The junction had 13 bases not matched to a gene; V was cut back by 11 bases and J by 6 bases.

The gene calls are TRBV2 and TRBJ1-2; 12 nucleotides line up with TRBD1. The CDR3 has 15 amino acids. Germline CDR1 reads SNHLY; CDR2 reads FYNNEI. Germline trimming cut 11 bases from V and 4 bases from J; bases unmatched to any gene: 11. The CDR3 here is CAGRDRGPSGYGYTF. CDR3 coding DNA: TGTGCCGGCCGGGACAGGGGGCCCTCCGGCTATGGCTACACCTTC.

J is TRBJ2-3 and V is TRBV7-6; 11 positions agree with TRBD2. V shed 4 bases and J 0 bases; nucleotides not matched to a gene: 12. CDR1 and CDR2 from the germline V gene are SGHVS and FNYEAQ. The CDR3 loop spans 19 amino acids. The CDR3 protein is CASSSRTSGGSPSTDTQYF. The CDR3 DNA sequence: TGTGCCAGCAGCTCACGAACTAGCGGGGGATCCCCTAGCACAGATACGCAGTATTTT.